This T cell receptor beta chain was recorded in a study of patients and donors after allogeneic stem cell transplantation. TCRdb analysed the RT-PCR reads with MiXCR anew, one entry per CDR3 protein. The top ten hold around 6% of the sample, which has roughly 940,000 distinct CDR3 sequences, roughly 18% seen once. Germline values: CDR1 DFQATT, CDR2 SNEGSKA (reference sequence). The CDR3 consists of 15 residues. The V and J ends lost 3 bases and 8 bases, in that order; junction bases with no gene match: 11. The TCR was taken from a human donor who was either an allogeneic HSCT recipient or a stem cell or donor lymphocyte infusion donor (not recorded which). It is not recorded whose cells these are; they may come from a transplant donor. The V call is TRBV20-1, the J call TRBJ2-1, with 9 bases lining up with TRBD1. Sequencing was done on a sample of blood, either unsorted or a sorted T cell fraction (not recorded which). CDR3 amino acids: CSARGEDRGVYEQFF. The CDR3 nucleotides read TGCAGTGCTAGGGGGGAGGACAGGGGAGTGTATGAGCAGTTCTTC.